The next 5 T cell receptor beta chains were all read from a single sample in a study of control samples from healthy donors and cancer patients. Produced via immunoSEQ multiplex PCR; TCRdb's table is partial and in-frame only. The sample consists of about 44,000 clones, around 75% of them appearing once. Sequenced: formalin-fixed, paraffin-embedded tissue. These receptors were obtained from a male donor with melanoma.

The CDR3 DNA is TGCGCCAGCAGGGCTCTAGCTAGGTTTAGCGGGAGGGGAGATACGCAGTATTTT. Encoded protein: CASRALARFSGRGDTQYF. The chain is built from TRBV10-2 and TRBJ2-3, with 11 bases fitting TRBD2. The V and J ends lost 6 bases and 5 bases, in that order; junction bases with no gene match: 16. The germline gives CDR1 WSHSY, CDR2 SAAADI. The CDR3 is made up of 18 amino acids.

The V call is TRBV2, the J call TRBJ1-2; no clear D gene. Germline V CDR1 and CDR2: SNHLY, FYNNEI. The CDR3 spans 11 residues. V lost 5 bases to trimming and J lost 7 bases, with 8 bases between them. CDR3 sequence reads: CASSWTGGYTF. The CDR3 bases are TGTGCCAGCAGTTGGACCGGTGGCTACACCTTC.

About this clone itself: The identical CDR3 is also encoded by other nucleotide sequences in the sample. The V and J genes are TRBV18 and TRBJ2-7; D remains unclear. V lost 3 bases to trimming and J lost 0 bases, with 3 bases between them. Germline CDR1 is KGHSH and CDR2 is LQKENI. The CDR3 contains 12 residues. CDR3 in amino acids: CASSPSSYEQYF. As DNA, the CDR3 is TGTGCCAGCTCACCCAGCTCCTACGAGCAGTACTTC.

The chain uses TRBV30 and TRBJ2-7; 11 bases map to TRBD1. This CDR3 spans 15 amino acids. Germline loops: CDR1 GTSNPN, CDR2 SVGIG (reference sequence). V lost 4 bases to trimming and J lost 5 bases; unmatched junction nucleotides: 10. Here the CDR3 DNA reads TGTGCCTGGATCACCCCGGACAGGGGGCTTCACGAGCAGTACTTC. It yields the protein CAWITPDRGLHEQYF.

V and J are TRBV2 and TRBJ1-4; D is ambiguous. Germline values: CDR1 SNHLY, CDR2 FYNNEI. V was shortened by 4 bases and J by 4 bases, with 13 bases between the two germline ends. The CDR3 sequence is 15 residues long. In nucleotides, the CDR3 is TGTGCCAGCAGTGGTGGAGGCGAAGTTAATGAAAAACTGTTTTTT. This sequence encodes CASSGGGEVNEKLFF.